These 2 T cell receptor beta chains share one sample of origin, sequenced in a study of blood T cell repertoires in COVID-19. The protocol was immunoSEQ multiplex PCR, while the TCRdb copy is restricted to in-frame clones and leaves out a portion. The table has some 150,000 clones, 83% seen once. Input material: peripheral blood. These receptors were obtained from a woman aged 55 to 70 with COVID-19, enrolled during active disease.

For the CDR3, the DNA is TGCAGCGTTGGGACAGGGGGACTTAACACTGAAGCTTTCTTT. Residues: CSVGTGGLNTEAFF. V usage is TRBV29-1 and J usage is TRBJ1-1; 10 bases match TRBD1. This CDR3 has 14 residues. The ends lost 4 bases at V and 2 bases at J; junction bases unmatched: 4. Germline assignment: CDR1 SQVTM and CDR2 ANQGSEA.

V is TRBV7-9 and J is TRBJ2-3, with 11 bases identical to TRBD1. Trimming cost V 5 bases and J 3 bases; bases outside gene matches: 4. The germline CDR1 and CDR2 sequences are SEHNR and FQNEAQ (reference sequence). This CDR3 has 15 amino acids. CDR3: CASSRTGGLTDTQYF. DNA of the CDR3: TGTGCCAGCAGCCGGACAGGGGGCTTGACAGATACGCAGTATTTT.